The present T cell receptor beta chain was sequenced within a study of CD8+ T cells in alopecia areata. With regard to this clone: Antigen: not known. This same CDR3 is encoded by further DNA sequences in the sample.

General observations from the study: Among the cells sequenced in scalp samples are also the resident alphabeta T cells of normal skin. Normal scalp had lower clonality than lesional scalp, with alopecia totalis/universalis lesions showing this most strongly.

As the sequencing template, cDNA was produced by extracting RNA and reverse transcribing it. TCRdb keeps only in-frame clones here, not all; method: immunoSEQ multiplex PCR. This repertoire shows 150,000 or so clones, about 87% found once; its top ten account for roughly 16%. V was pared by 0 bases and J by 6 bases, with 3 bases of the junction left unmatched. The germline V gene has CDR1 LNHDA and CDR2 SQIVND (reference sequence). The CDR3 has 14 residues. This sequence originates from a human donor with alopecia areata. The chain employs TRBV19 and TRBJ1-1, with 8 bases aligning to TRBD1. This sample comprised CD8+ T cells sorted from blood, obtained at week 0. CDR3 sequence reads: CASSIEGRGPEAFF. The CDR3 nucleotides read TGTGCCAGTAGTATAGAAGGCAGGGGGCCTGAAGCTTTCTTT.